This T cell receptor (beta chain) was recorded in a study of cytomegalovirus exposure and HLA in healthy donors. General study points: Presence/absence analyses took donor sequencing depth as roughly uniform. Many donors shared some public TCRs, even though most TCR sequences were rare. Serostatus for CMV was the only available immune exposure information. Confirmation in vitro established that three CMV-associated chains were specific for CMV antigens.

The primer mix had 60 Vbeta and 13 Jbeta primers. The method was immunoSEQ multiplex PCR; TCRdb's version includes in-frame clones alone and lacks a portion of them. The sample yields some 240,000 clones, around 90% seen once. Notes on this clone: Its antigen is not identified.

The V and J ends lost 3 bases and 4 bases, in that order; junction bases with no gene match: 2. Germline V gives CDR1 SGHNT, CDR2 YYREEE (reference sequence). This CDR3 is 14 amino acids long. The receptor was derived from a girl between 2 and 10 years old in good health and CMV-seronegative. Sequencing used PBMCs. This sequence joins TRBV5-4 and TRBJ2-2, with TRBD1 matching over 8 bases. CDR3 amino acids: CASSSDRGTGELFF. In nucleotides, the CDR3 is TGTGCCAGCAGCTCCGACAGGGGCACCGGGGAGCTGTTTTTT.